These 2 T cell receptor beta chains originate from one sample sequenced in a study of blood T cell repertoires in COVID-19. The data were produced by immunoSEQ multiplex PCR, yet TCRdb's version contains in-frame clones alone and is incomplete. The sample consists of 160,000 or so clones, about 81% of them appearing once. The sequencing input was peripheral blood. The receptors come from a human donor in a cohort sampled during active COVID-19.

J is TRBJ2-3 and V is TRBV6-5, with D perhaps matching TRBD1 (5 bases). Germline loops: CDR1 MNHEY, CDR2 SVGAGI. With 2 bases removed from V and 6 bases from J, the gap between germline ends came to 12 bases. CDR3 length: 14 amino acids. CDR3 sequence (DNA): TGTGCCAGCAGTTACAGGGGTAACGAGGATACGCAGTATTTT. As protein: CASSYRGNEDTQYF.

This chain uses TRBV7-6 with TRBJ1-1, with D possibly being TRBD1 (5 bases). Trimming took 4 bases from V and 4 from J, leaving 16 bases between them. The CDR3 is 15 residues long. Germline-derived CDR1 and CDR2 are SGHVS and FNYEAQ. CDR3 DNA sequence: TGTGCCAGCAGCTCCGGAGCAGGGTGGGGCACTGAAGCTTTCTTT. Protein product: CASSSGAGWGTEAFF. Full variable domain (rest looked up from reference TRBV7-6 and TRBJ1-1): GAGVSQSPRYKVTKRGQDVALRCDPISGHVSLYWYRQALGQGPEFLTYFNYEAQQDKSGLPNDRFSAERPEGSISTLTIQRTEQRDSAMYRCASSSGAGWGTEAFFGQGTRLTVV.